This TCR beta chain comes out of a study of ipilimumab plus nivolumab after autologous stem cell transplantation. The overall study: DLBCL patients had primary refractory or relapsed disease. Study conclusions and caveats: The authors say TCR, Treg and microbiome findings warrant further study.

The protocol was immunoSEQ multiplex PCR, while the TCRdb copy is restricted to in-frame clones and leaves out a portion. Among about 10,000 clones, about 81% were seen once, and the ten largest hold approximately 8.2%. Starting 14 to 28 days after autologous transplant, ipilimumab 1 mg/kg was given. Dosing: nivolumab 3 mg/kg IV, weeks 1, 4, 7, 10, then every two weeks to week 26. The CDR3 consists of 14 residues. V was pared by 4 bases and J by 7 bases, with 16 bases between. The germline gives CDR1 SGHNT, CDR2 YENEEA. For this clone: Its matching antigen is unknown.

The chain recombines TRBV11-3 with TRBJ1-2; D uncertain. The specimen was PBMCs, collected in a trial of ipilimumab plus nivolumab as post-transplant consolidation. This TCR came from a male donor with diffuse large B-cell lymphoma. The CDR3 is CASSCRPGAAGYTF. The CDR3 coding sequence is TGTGCCAGCAGCTGCCGGCCGGGCGCGGCTGGCTACACCTTC.